The rows below give T cell receptor beta chains drawn from one sample of a study of brain T cells in children with intractable seizures. Assay used: immunoSEQ multiplex PCR; TCRdb lists only in-frame clones, some missing. Of about 340,000 clones listed, about 93% were seen once; the top ten hold around 5%. The sequencing here drew on peripheral blood, taken approximately 5 months after surgery. The receptors were gathered from a boy in the first two years of life with tuberous sclerosis and intractable seizures. Both conserved end residues are part of each CDR3. A D gene is named only where the DNA matches it firmly. The size field is filled for only some rows; it gives once, few, many or a size class.

clone_size: .
j_call: TRBJ1-3
v_call: TRBV5-1
d_call: TRBD1
cdr3_length: 15
cdr3_nt: TGCGCCAGCAGCCAGGGACAGGGAGGTGGAAACACCATATATTTT
cdr3_aa: CASSQGQGGGNTIYF

clone_size: once
j_call: TRBJ2-1
v_call: TRBV27
d_call: TRBD2
cdr3_length: 16
cdr3_nt: TGTGCCAGCAGTTTAAGGGCAACTAGCGGAATCAATGAGCAGTTCTTC
cdr3_aa: CASSLRATSGINEQFF

clone_size: once
j_call: TRBJ2-5
v_call: TRBV4-1
d_call: TRBD2
cdr3_length: 15
cdr3_nt: TGCGCCAGCAGCCTAACTAGCGACCCTCGGGAGACCCAGTACTTC
cdr3_aa: CASSLTSDPRETQYF

clone_size: .
j_call: TRBJ1-2
v_call: TRBV2
d_call: .
cdr3_length: 13
cdr3_nt: TGTGCCAGCAGGCAAAGGGACTCTTATGGCTACACCTTC
cdr3_aa: CASRQRDSYGYTF

clone_size: .
j_call: TRBJ2-1
v_call: TRBV28
d_call: .
cdr3_length: 16
cdr3_nt: TGTGCCAGCAGGCACAGGGTTCTTAGCTCCTACAATGAGCAGTTCTTC
cdr3_aa: CASRHRVLSSYNEQFF

clone_size: .
j_call: TRBJ1-1
v_call: TRBV9
d_call: TRBD1
cdr3_length: 15
cdr3_nt: TGTGCCAGCAGCGCCACAGACAGGGAGAACACTGAAGCTTTCTTT
cdr3_aa: CASSATDRENTEAFF

clone_size: .
j_call: TRBJ1-2
v_call: TRBV10-3
d_call: .
cdr3_length: 15
cdr3_nt: TGTGCCATCAGTGAAGCGGACAGCATCAACTATGGCTACACCTTC
cdr3_aa: CAISEADSINYGYTF

clone_size: .
j_call: TRBJ1-2
v_call: TRBV19
d_call: TRBD1
cdr3_length: 14
cdr3_nt: TGTGCCAGTAGTGATACGGACAGGGTGTTTGGCTACACCTTC
cdr3_aa: CASSDTDRVFGYTF

clone_size: .
j_call: TRBJ2-7
v_call: TRBV27
d_call: TRBD1
cdr3_length: 16
cdr3_nt: TGTGCCAGCAGTTTCAAAACCGGGACAGGGTTCTACGAGCAGTACTTC
cdr3_aa: CASSFKTGTGFYEQYF

clone_size: .
j_call: TRBJ1-4
v_call: TRBV7-9
d_call: TRBD1
cdr3_length: 16
cdr3_nt: TGTGCCAGCAGCTTAAAGACAGGGGAAAGGGGTGAAAAACTGTTTTTT
cdr3_aa: CASSLKTGERGEKLFF

clone_size: .
j_call: TRBJ2-3
v_call: TRBV19
d_call: .
cdr3_length: 15
cdr3_nt: TGTGCCAGTACCCCGAGGAGCGGGAGCACAGATACGCAGTATTTT
cdr3_aa: CASTPRSGSTDTQYF

clone_size: .
j_call: TRBJ2-2
v_call: TRBV6-5
d_call: .
cdr3_length: 15
cdr3_nt: TGTGCCAGCAGTTACGGCCCACAGAACACCGGGGAGCTGTTTTTT
cdr3_aa: CASSYGPQNTGELFF

clone_size: .
j_call: TRBJ1-6
v_call: TRBV14
d_call: .
cdr3_length: 12
cdr3_nt: TGTGCCAGCAGCCAGCATAATAGGCCCCTCCACTTT
cdr3_aa: CASSQHNRPLHF

clone_size: .
j_call: TRBJ1-5
v_call: TRBV19
d_call: .
cdr3_length: 14
cdr3_nt: TGTGCCAGTAGTATAGCGGGGGACAATCAGCCCCAGCATTTT
cdr3_aa: CASSIAGDNQPQHF

clone_size: .
j_call: TRBJ2-3
v_call: TRBV28
d_call: TRBD1
cdr3_length: 15
cdr3_nt: TGTGCCAGCAGTTTAGACGCAGGGGGCGTCGATACGCAGTATTTT
cdr3_aa: CASSLDAGGVDTQYF

clone_size: .
j_call: TRBJ2-1
v_call: TRBV6-5
d_call: .
cdr3_length: 12
cdr3_nt: TGTGCCAGCAGACCCAGTGACTATGAGCAGTTCTTC
cdr3_aa: CASRPSDYEQFF

clone_size: .
j_call: TRBJ1-1
v_call: TRBV3-1/TRBV3-2
d_call: .
cdr3_length: 14
cdr3_nt: TGTGCCAGCAGCCAAGCCGCAGGAAACACTGAAGCTTTCTTT
cdr3_aa: CASSQAAGNTEAFF

clone_size: .
j_call: TRBJ1-2
v_call: TRBV5-5
d_call: TRBD1
cdr3_length: 15
cdr3_nt: TGTGCCAGCAGCCCAGTCCCCGGGACAGGGAATGGCTACACCTTC
cdr3_aa: CASSPVPGTGNGYTF

clone_size: .
j_call: TRBJ2-7
v_call: TRBV7-8
d_call: TRBD1
cdr3_length: 16
cdr3_nt: TGTGCCAGCACCCACAGCAGGGGGCTCACTGTGCACGAGCAGTACTTC
cdr3_aa: CASTHSRGLTVHEQYF

clone_size: .
j_call: TRBJ2-2
v_call: TRBV7-8
d_call: TRBD2
cdr3_length: 14
cdr3_nt: TGTGCCAGCACCGGACTAGCGGGGACTGGGGAGCTGTTTTTT
cdr3_aa: CASTGLAGTGELFF

clone_size: .
j_call: TRBJ1-2
v_call: TRBV27
d_call: TRBD1
cdr3_length: 13
cdr3_nt: TGTGCCAGCAGTCTTACAGGGGGGCATGGCTACACCTTC
cdr3_aa: CASSLTGGHGYTF

clone_size: .
j_call: TRBJ2-1
v_call: TRBV5-4
d_call: .
cdr3_length: 14
cdr3_nt: TGTGCCAGCAGCTTGGGGCCCCAGGGCAATGAGCAGTTCTTC
cdr3_aa: CASSLGPQGNEQFF

clone_size: few
j_call: TRBJ2-2
v_call: TRBV6-6
d_call: .
cdr3_length: 14
cdr3_nt: TGTGCCAGCAGTCGATCGCCCGGGACCGGGGAGCTGTTTTTT
cdr3_aa: CASSRSPGTGELFF

clone_size: .
j_call: TRBJ2-7
v_call: TRBV4-1
d_call: .
cdr3_length: 20
cdr3_nt: TGCGCCAGCAGCCAAGAAAGTGGCCCGGAGGGCCCCCTCCCAAACTACGAGCAGTACTTC
cdr3_aa: CASSQESGPEGPLPNYEQYF

clone_size: .
j_call: TRBJ1-6
v_call: TRBV6-5
d_call: .
cdr3_length: 12
cdr3_nt: TGTGCCAGCAGTTACTCGTATTCACCCCTCCACTTT
cdr3_aa: CASSYSYSPLHF

clone_size: .
j_call: TRBJ2-1
v_call: TRBV19
d_call: .
cdr3_length: 14
cdr3_nt: TGTGCCAGCAGCAACGCAGGGCTTAAATACGAGCAGTTCTTC
cdr3_aa: CASSNAGLKYEQFF

clone_size: .
j_call: TRBJ2-3
v_call: TRBV5-4
d_call: TRBD2
cdr3_length: 16
cdr3_nt: TGTGCCAGCAGCTTGATGGGCGGGGGGAGCACAGATACGCAGTATTTT
cdr3_aa: CASSLMGGGSTDTQYF

clone_size: .
j_call: TRBJ2-1
v_call: TRBV9
d_call: TRBD2
cdr3_length: 17
cdr3_nt: TGTGCCAGCAGCGTACGGCGGGGGGCTAGCTCCTACAATGAGCAGTTCTTC
cdr3_aa: CASSVRRGASSYNEQFF

clone_size: .
j_call: TRBJ1-1
v_call: TRBV4-2
d_call: TRBD1
cdr3_length: 15
cdr3_nt: TGTGCCAGCAGCCAAGAGTGGACAGGGCATCGAGACGCTTTCTTT
cdr3_aa: CASSQEWTGHRDAFF

clone_size: .
j_call: TRBJ1-1
v_call: TRBV6-1
d_call: .
cdr3_length: 12
cdr3_nt: TGTGCCAGCAGTGACGGTGGGACTGAAGCTTTCTTT
cdr3_aa: CASSDGGTEAFF

clone_size: .
j_call: TRBJ2-7
v_call: TRBV4-2
d_call: TRBD1
cdr3_length: 15
cdr3_nt: TGTGCCAGCAGCCAAGATTCGGGACAGAGGACCGAGCAGTACTTC
cdr3_aa: CASSQDSGQRTEQYF

clone_size: .
j_call: TRBJ2-7
v_call: TRBV3-1/TRBV3-2
d_call: TRBD2
cdr3_length: 15
cdr3_nt: TGTGCCAGCAGCCGGGGAACTAGCGGTACCTACGAGCAGTACTTC
cdr3_aa: CASSRGTSGTYEQYF

clone_size: .
j_call: TRBJ1-1
v_call: TRBV7-3
d_call: .
cdr3_length: 16
cdr3_nt: TGTGCCAGCAGCTTAAGAGGGAATGAGAGAATCACTGAAGCTTTCTTT
cdr3_aa: CASSLRGNERITEAFF

clone_size: .
j_call: TRBJ1-2
v_call: TRBV5-4
d_call: .
cdr3_length: 15
cdr3_nt: TGTGCCAGCAGCTATTCGACAGCTCCTAACTATGGCTACACCTTC
cdr3_aa: CASSYSTAPNYGYTF

clone_size: .
j_call: TRBJ2-1
v_call: TRBV10-2
d_call: TRBD2
cdr3_length: 15
cdr3_nt: TGCGCCAGCAGTGATATAGCGGGAGGGCCCGGTGAGCAGTTCTTC
cdr3_aa: CASSDIAGGPGEQFF

clone_size: .
j_call: TRBJ2-1
v_call: TRBV27
d_call: .
cdr3_length: 15
cdr3_nt: TGTGCCAGCAGCGATTACATAGACTCCTACAATGAGCAGTTCTTC
cdr3_aa: CASSDYIDSYNEQFF

clone_size: .
j_call: TRBJ2-2
v_call: TRBV6-4
d_call: .
cdr3_length: 14
cdr3_nt: TGTGCCAGCAGCGAATCAGGGTTTACCGGGGAGCTGTTTTTT
cdr3_aa: CASSESGFTGELFF

clone_size: .
j_call: TRBJ2-7
v_call: TRBV12-3/TRBV12-4
d_call: TRBD1
cdr3_length: 13
cdr3_nt: TGTGCCAGCAGTTTGAGGACAGGGGGCGAGCAGTACTTC
cdr3_aa: CASSLRTGGEQYF

clone_size: .
j_call: TRBJ1-2
v_call: TRBV10-3
d_call: .
cdr3_length: 13
cdr3_nt: TGTGCCATCAGAGACAGCTTTAACTATGGCTACACCTTC
cdr3_aa: CAIRDSFNYGYTF

clone_size: .
j_call: TRBJ2-2
v_call: TRBV27
d_call: .
cdr3_length: 12
cdr3_nt: TGTGCCAGCAGTTTCTTGGGCGGGGAGCTGTTTTTT
cdr3_aa: CASSFLGGELFF

clone_size: .
j_call: TRBJ2-1
v_call: TRBV7-3
d_call: .
cdr3_length: 13
cdr3_nt: TGTGCCAGCAGCTTAACAGGGGGGAATGAGCAGTTCTTC
cdr3_aa: CASSLTGGNEQFF

clone_size: .
j_call: TRBJ2-1
v_call: TRBV7-9
d_call: TRBD2
cdr3_length: 15
cdr3_nt: TGTGCCAGCAGATATCCGGGACTAGCGGGGGTAGAGCAGTTCTTC
cdr3_aa: CASRYPGLAGVEQFF

clone_size: .
j_call: TRBJ2-3
v_call: TRBV24-1
d_call: .
cdr3_length: 13
cdr3_nt: TGTGCCACCGCGGGGAAGTGGACAGATACGCAGTATTTT
cdr3_aa: CATAGKWTDTQYF

clone_size: .
j_call: TRBJ1-1
v_call: TRBV23-1
d_call: .
cdr3_length: 10
cdr3_nt: TGCGCCAGCAGTCAGCGTCTGGCTTTCTTT
cdr3_aa: CASSQRLAFF

clone_size: .
j_call: TRBJ2-3
v_call: TRBV11-2
d_call: .
cdr3_length: 15
cdr3_nt: TGTGCCAGCAGCTTAGACGGAGCTAGCACAGATACGCAGTATTTT
cdr3_aa: CASSLDGASTDTQYF

clone_size: .
j_call: TRBJ2-7
v_call: TRBV6-5
d_call: TRBD2
cdr3_length: 15
cdr3_nt: TGTGCCAGCAGACCCCCGGGGGGAGATACCTACGAGCAGTACTTC
cdr3_aa: CASRPPGGDTYEQYF